The entry below gives a single TCR beta chain sequence along with its context. The target antigen is unknown. Profiling relied on immunoSEQ multiplex PCR, and the TCRdb table lists in-frame clones only, not all of them. The table has millions of clones, about 95% seen once. This specimen comes from a study of shared clonotypes between healthy human individuals. Regarding the study as a whole: The naive CD4 repertoires of a handful of donors were compared, and around 4.9% of clonotypes were shared.

As defined, naive CD8 cells were CD45RO-negative and positively selected for CCR7, with terminally differentiated effector memory CD45RA+ cells excluded. Germline V CDR1 and CDR2: MNHEY, SVGAGI. V lost 5 bases to trimming and J lost 2 bases; unmatched junction nucleotides: 6. The CDR3 contains 15 residues. Source material: naive CD8+ T cells sorted from blood. The genes are TRBV6-5 and TRBJ2-1, with 7 bases identical to TRBD2. The sequence was collected from a man aged 18 to 29 in good health. The CDR3 region has the DNA TGTGCCAGCAGTCCTGCTAGCGGAGCCTACAATGAGCAGTTCTTC. Translating gives CASSPASGAYNEQFF.